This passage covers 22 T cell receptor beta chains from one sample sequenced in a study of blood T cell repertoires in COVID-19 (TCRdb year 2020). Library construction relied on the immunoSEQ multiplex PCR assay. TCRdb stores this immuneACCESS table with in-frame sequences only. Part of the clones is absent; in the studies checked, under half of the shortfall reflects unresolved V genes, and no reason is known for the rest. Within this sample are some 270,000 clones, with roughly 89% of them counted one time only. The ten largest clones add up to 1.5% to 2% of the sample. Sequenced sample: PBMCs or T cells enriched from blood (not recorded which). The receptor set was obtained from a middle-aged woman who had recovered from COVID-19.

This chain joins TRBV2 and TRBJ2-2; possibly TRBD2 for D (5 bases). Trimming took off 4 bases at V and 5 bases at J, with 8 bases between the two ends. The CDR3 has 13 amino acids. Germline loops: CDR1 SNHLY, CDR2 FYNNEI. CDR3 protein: CASSAGGTGELFF. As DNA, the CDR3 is TGTGCCAGCAGTGCAGGCGGGACCGGGGAGCTGTTTTTT.

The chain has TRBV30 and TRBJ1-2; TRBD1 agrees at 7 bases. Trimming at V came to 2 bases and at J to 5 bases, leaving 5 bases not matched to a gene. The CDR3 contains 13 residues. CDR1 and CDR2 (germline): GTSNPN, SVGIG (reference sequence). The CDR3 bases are TGTGCCTGGAGTAAAGACAGGGTTTATGGCTACACCTTC. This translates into CAWSKDRVYGYTF.

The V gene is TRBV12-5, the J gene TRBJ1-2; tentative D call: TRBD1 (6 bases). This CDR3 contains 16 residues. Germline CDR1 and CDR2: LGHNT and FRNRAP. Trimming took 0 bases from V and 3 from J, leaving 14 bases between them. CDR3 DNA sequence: TGTGCTAGTGGTTTGGTCACAGGGCCCCAATACTATGGCTACACCTTC. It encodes CASGLVTGPQYYGYTF.

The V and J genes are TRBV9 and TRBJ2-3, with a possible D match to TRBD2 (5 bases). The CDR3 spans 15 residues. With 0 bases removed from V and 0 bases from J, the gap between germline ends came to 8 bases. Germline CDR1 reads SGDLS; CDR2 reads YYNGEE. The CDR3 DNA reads TGTGCCAGCAGCGTAGCTCCGGGAAGCACAGATACGCAGTATTTT. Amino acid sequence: CASSVAPGSTDTQYF.

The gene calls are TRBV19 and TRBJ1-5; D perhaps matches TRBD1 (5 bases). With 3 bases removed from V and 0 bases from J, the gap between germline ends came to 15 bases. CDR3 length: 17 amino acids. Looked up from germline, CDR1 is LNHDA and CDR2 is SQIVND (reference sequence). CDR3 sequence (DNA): TGTGCCAGTAGTATTCGACTCGTCGGGGGTAGCAATCAGCCCCAGCATTTT. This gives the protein CASSIRLVGGSNQPQHF.

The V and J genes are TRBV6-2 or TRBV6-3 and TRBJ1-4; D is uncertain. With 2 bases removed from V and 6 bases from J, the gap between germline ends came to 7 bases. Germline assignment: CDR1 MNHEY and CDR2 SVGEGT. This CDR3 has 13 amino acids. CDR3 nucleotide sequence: TGTGCCAGCAGTTACGGAGTGGATGAAAAACTGTTTTTT. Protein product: CASSYGVDEKLFF.

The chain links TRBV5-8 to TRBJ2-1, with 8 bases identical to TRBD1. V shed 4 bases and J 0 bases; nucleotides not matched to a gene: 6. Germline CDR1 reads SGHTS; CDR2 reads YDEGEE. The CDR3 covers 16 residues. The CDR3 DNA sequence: TGTGCCAGCAGCCCAAGGGACAGGAGCTCCTACAATGAGCAGTTCTTC. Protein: CASSPRDRSSYNEQFF.

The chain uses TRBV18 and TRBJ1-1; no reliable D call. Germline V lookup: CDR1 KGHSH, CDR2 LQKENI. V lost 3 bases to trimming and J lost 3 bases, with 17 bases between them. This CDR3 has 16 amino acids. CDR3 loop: CASSPSYLNGYTEAFF. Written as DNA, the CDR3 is TGTGCCAGCTCACCGTCATACCTCAACGGGTACACTGAAGCTTTCTTT.

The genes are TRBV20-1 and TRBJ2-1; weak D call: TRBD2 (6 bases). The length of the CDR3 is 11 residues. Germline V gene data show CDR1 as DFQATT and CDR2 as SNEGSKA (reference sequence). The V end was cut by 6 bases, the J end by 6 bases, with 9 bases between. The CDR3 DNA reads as TGCAGTGCGCGGGATAGCAATGAGCAGTTCTTC. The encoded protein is CSARDSNEQFF.

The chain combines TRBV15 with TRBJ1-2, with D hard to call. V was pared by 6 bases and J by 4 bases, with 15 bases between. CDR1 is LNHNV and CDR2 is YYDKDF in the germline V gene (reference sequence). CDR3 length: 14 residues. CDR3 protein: CATRASGISYGYTF. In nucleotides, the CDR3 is TGTGCCACCAGGGCGTCCGGGATCAGCTATGGCTACACCTTC.

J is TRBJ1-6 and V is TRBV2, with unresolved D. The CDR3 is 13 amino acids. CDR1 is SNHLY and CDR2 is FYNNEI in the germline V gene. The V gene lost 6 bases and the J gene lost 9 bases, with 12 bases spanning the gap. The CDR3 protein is CASRQPRGSPLHF. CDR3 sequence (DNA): TGTGCCAGCAGACAACCAAGAGGTTCACCCCTCCACTTT.

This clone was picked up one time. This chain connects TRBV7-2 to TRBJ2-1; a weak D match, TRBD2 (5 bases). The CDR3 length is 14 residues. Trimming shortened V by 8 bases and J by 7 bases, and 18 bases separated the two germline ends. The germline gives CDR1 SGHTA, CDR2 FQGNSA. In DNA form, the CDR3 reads TGTGCCAGCCACGTCCGAGGGCCGAGGAATGAGCAGTTCTTC. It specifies CASHVRGPRNEQFF.

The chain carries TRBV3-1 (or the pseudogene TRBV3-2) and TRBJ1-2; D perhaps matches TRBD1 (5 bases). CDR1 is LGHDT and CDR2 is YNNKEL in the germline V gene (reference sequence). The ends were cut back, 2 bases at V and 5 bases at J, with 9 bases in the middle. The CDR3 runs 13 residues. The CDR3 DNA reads TGTGCCAGCAGCCAAAACGGGGGGTATGGCTACACCTTC. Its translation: CASSQNGGYGYTF.

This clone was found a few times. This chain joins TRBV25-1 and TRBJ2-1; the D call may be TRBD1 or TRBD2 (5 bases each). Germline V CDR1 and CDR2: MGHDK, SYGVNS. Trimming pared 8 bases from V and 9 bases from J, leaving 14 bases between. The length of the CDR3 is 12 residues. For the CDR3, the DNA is TGTGCCAGCTGTGGGGGAGAAGGTGAGCAGTTCTTC. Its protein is CASCGGEGEQFF.

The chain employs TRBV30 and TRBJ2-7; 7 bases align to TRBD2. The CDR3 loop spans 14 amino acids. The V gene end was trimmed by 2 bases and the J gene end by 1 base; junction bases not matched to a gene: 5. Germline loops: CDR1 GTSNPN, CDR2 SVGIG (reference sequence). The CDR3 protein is CAWSRLARSYEQYF. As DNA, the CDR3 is TGTGCCTGGAGTCGACTAGCAAGATCCTACGAGCAGTACTTC.

The CDR3 region is CASSPGQEKNGYTF. CDR3 coding DNA: TGTGCCAGCTCACCGGGACAGGAGAAAAATGGCTACACCTTC. The J gene is TRBJ1-2, the V gene TRBV18; 8 nucleotides agree with TRBD1. The V segment lost 3 bases and the J segment 6 bases; nucleotides outside the gene matches: 6. Germline lookup yields CDR1 KGHSH and CDR2 LQKENI. CDR3 size: 14 residues.

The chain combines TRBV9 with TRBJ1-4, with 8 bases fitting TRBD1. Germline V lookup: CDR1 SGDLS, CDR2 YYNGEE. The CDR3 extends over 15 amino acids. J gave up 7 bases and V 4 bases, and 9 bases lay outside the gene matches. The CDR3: CASSFQGAPSEKLFF. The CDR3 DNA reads TGTGCCAGCAGCTTTCAGGGGGCGCCGAGTGAAAAACTGTTTTTT.

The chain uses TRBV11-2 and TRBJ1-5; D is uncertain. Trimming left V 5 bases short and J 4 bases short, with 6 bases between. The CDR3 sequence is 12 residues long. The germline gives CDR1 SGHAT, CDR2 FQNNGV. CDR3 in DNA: TGTGCCAGCAGCGAAGCGAATCAGCCCCAGCATTTT. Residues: CASSEANQPQHF.

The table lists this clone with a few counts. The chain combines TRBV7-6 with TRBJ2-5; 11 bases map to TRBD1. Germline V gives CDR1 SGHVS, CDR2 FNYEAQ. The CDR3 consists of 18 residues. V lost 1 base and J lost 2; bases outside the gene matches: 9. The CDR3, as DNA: TGTGCCAGCAGCTTAGATGGGACAGGGGGACTTGGTCAAGAGACCCAGTACTTC. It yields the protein CASSLDGTGGLGQETQYF. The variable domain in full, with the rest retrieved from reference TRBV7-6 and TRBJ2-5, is GAGVSQSPRYKVTKRGQDVALRCDPISGHVSLYWYRQALGQGPEFLTYFNYEAQQDKSGLPNDRFSAERPEGSISTLTIQRTEQRDSAMYRCASSLDGTGGLGQETQYFGPGTRLLVL.

This CDR3 is CATSPNTGELFF. As DNA, the CDR3 is TGCGCCACGAGCCCGAACACCGGGGAGCTGTTTTTT. V and J are TRBV5-1 and TRBJ2-2; D is unresolved. Germline CDR1 SGHRS, CDR2 YFSETQ. V was trimmed by 9 bases and J by 0 bases, leaving 6 bases between them. CDR3 size: 12 residues.

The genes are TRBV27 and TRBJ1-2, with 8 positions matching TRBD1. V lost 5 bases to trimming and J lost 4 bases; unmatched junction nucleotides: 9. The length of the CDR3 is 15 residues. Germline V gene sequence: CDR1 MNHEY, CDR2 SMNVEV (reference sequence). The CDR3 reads CASSHTGGLSYGYTF. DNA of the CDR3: TGTGCCAGCAGTCACACAGGGGGACTATCCTATGGCTACACCTTC.

Here the CDR3 reads CASSQVRDRGLLGGYTF. DNA of the CDR3: TGCGCCAGCAGCCAAGTGCGGGACAGGGGGCTCCTAGGTGGCTACACCTTC. The chain employs TRBV4-3 and TRBJ1-2; TRBD1 agrees at 12 bases. CDR1 is LGHNA and CDR2 is YSLEER in the germline V gene. J lost 7 bases, V lost 1 base, and 10 bases had no gene match. The CDR3 runs 17 residues.